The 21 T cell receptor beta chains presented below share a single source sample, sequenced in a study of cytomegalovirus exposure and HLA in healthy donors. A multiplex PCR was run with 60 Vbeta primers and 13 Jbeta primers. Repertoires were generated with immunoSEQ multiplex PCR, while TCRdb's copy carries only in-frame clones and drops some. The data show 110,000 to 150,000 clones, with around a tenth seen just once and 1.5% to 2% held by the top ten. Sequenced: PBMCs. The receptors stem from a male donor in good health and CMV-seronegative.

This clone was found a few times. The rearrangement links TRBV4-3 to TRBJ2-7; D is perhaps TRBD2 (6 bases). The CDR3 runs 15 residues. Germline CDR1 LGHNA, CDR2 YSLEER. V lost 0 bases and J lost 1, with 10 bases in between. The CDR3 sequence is CASSQDNGGSYEQYF. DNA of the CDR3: TGCGCCAGCAGCCAAGATAACGGGGGTTCCTACGAGCAGTACTTC.

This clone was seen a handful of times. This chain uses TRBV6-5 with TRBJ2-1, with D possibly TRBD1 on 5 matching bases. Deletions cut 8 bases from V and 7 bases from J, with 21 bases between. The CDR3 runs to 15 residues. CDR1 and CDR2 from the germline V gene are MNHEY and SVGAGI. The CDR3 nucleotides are TGTGCCAGCGCTCGGTTGGCAGGGTCCAGGAATGAGCAGTTCTTC. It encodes CASARLAGSRNEQFF.

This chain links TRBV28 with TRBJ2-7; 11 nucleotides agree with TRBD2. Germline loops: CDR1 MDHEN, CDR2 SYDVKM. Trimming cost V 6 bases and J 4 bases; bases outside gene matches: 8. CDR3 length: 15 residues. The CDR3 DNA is TGTGCCAGCAGCCCCCGCTCTAGCGGGAGGTACGAGCAGTACGTC. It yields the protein CASSPRSSGRYEQYV.

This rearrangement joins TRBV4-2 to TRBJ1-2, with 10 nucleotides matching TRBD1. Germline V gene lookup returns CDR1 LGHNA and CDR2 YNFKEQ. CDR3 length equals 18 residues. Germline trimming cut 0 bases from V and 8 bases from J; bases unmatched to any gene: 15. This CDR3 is CASSQERRDRGLLGGYTF. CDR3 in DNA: TGTGCCAGCAGCCAAGAAAGAAGGGACAGGGGTTTATTAGGCGGCTACACCTTC.

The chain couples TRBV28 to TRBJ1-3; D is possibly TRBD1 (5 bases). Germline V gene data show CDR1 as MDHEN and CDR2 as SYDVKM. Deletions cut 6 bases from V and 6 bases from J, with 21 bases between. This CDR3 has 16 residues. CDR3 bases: TGTGCCAGCAGGCGTCCGGGACTCCACCTCGCAAACACCATATATTTT. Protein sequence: CASRRPGLHLANTIYF.

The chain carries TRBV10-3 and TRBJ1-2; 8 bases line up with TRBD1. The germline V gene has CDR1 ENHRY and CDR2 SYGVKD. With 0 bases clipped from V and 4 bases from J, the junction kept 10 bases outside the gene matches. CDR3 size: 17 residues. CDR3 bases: TGTGCCATCAGTGAGTCGCAGGCCCTGGGACAGGCCTATGGCTACACCTTC. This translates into CAISESQALGQAYGYTF.

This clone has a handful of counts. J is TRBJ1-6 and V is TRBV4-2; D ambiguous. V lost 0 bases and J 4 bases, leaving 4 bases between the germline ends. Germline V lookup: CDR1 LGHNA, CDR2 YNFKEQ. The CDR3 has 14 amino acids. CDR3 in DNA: TGTGCCAGCAGCCAAGAGGAGTATAATTCACCCCTCCACTTT. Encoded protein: CASSQEEYNSPLHF.

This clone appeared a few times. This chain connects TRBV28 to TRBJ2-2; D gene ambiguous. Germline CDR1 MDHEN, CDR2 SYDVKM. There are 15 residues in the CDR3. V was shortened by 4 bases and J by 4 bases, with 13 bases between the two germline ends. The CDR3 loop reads CASSSPTPGTGELFF. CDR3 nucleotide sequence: TGTGCCAGCAGTTCCCCCACACCGGGCACCGGGGAGCTGTTTTTT.

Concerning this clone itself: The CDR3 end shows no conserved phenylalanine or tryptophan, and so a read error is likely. CDR3 DNA sequence: TGTGCCAGCAGTCACAGGGGAACTGAAGCTTTCGTT. This gives the protein CASSHRGTEAFV. This sequence joins TRBV6-5 and TRBJ1-1; 7 nucleotides align to TRBD1. Germline CDR1 is MNHEY and CDR2 is SVGAGI. This CDR3 spans 12 amino acids. V gave up 5 bases and J gave up 5 bases; unmatched junction bases: 2.

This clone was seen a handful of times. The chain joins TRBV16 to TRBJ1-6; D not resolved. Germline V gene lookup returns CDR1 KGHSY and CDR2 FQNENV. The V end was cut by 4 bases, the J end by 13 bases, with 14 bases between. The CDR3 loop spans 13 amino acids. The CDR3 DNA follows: TGTGCCAGCAGCCCGGCCGCCGAGGCGCCCCTCCACTTT. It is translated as CASSPAAEAPLHF.

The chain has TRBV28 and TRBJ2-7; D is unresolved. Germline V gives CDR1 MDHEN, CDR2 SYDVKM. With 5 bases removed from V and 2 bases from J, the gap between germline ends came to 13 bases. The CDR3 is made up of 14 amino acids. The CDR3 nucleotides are TGTGCCAGCAGTCGCCCTTGGGCTCCCTACGAGCAGTACTTC. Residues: CASSRPWAPYEQYF.

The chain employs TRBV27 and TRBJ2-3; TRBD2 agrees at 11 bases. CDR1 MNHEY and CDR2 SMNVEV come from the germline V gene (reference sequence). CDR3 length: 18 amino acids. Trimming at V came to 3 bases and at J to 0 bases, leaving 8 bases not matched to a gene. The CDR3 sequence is CASSFLTSGVPSTDTQYF. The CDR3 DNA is TGTGCCAGCAGTTTCCTGACTAGCGGGGTCCCTAGCACAGATACGCAGTATTTT.

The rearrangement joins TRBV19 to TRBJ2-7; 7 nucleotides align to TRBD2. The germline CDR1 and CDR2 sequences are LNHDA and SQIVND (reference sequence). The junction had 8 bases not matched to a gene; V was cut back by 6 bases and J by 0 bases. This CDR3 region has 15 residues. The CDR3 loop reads CASSWSGESSYEQYF. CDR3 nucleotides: TGTGCCAGTAGCTGGAGCGGGGAAAGCTCCTACGAGCAGTACTTC.

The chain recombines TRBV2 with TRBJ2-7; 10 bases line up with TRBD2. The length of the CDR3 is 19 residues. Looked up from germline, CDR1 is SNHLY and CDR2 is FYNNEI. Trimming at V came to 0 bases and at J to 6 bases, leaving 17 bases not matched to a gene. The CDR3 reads CASSEAARSISGGYIEQYF. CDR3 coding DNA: TGTGCCAGCAGTGAAGCCGCTCGTTCGATTAGCGGGGGGTATATCGAGCAGTACTTC.

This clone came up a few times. DNA of the CDR3: TGTGCCAGCAGCACCACCCCAGGGGCTGAACTGTTTTTT. It codes for CASSTTPGAELFF. The chain recombines TRBV7-3 with TRBJ1-4; TRBD1 is a possible D gene (6 bases). The CDR3 sequence is 13 residues long. CDR1 is SGHTA, CDR2 FQGTGA, per germline. Trimming pared 5 bases from V and 12 bases from J, leaving 16 bases between.

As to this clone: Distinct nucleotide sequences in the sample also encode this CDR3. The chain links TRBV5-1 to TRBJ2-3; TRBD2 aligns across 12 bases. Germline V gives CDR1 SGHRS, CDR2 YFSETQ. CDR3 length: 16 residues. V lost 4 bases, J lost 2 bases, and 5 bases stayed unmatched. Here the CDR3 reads CASSDGLAGLTDTQYF. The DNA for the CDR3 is TGCGCCAGCAGCGACGGACTAGCGGGACTCACAGATACGCAGTATTTT.

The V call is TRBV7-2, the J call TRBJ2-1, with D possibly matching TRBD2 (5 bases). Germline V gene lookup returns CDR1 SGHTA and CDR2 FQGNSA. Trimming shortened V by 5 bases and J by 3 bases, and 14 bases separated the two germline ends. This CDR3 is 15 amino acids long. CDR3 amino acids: CASSPRSGLYNEQFF. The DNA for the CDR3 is TGTGCCAGCAGCCCTAGATCTGGACTCTACAATGAGCAGTTCTTC.

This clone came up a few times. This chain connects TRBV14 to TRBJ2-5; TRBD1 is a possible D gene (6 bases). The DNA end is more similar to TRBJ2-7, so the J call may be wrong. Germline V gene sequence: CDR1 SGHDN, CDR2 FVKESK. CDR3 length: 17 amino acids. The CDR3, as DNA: TGTGCCAGCAGCCTTAGCCTCGACAGGTATCCGTCCTACGAGCAGTACTTC. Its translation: CASSLSLDRYPSYEQYF.

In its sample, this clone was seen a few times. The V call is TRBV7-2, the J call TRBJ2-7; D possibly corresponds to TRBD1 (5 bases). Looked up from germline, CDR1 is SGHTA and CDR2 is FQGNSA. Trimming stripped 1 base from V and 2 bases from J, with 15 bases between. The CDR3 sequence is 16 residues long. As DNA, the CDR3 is TGTGCCAGCAGCTTAGAGGGTCAGGGTGGGGCCTACGAGCAGTACTTC. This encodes CASSLEGQGGAYEQYF.

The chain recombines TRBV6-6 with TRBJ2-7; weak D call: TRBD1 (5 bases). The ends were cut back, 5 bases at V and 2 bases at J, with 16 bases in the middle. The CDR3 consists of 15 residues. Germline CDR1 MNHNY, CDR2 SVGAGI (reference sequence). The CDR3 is CASSQPTRQPYEQYF. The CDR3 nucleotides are TGTGCCAGCAGTCAACCTACCCGACAGCCCTACGAGCAGTACTTC.

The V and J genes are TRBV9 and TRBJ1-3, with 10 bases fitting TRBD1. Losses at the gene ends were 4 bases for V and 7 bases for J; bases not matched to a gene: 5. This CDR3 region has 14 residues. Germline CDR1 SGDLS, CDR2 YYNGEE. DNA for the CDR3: TGTGCCAGCAGCTTCCCGGGACAGGGGAACACCATATATTTT. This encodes CASSFPGQGNTIYF.